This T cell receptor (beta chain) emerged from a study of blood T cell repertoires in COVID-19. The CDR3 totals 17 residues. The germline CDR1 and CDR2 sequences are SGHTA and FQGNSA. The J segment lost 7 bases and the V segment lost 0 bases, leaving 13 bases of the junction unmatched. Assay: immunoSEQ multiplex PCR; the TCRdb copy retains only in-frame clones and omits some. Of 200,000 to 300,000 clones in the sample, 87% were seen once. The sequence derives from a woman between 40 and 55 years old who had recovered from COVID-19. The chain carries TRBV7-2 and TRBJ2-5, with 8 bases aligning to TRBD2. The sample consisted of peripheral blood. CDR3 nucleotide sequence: TGTGCCAGCAGCTTAGCTTGGAGCGGGGGTCCCGAAGGGACCCAGTACTTC. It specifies CASSLAWSGGPEGTQYF.